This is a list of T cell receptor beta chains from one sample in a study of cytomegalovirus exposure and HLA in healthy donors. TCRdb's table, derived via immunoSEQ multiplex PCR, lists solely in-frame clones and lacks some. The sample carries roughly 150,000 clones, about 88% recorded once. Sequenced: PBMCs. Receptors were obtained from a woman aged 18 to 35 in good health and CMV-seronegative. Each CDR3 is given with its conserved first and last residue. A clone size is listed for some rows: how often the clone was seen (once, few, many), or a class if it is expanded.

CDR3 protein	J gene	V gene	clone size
CASSFGRRGQVYGYTF	TRBJ1-2	TRBV28	once
CASSLDFAGEQYF	TRBJ2-7	TRBV5-4	.
CASSSGGVNYEQYF	TRBJ2-7	TRBV10-2	.
CASSASGTSGNEQFF	TRBJ2-1	TRBV27	.
CASSFFPGVDEKLFF	TRBJ1-4	TRBV5-5	.
CASTRTGYGYTF	TRBJ1-2	TRBV5-8	.
CASRHGTGVRQPQHF	TRBJ1-5	TRBV6-5	.
CASSDGPYGYTF	TRBJ1-2	TRBV2	.
CASSPAQGNTEAFF	TRBJ1-1	TRBV5-4	.
CAWRTGHNYGYTF	TRBJ1-2	TRBV30	.
CASSDKRGAANTGELFF	TRBJ2-2	TRBV5-4	.
CASGPLDSPLHF	TRBJ1-6	TRBV4-1	.
CASSPPEAGGRNEQFF	TRBJ2-1	TRBV18	.
CASSWRQGEDYEQYF	TRBJ2-7	TRBV11-1	.
CASTTGRPTTKNIQYF	TRBJ2-4	TRBV23-1	once
CASSFTGALQETQYF	TRBJ2-5	TRBV5-1	.
CASSTFGTASTDTQYF	TRBJ2-3	TRBV19	.
CASSPSGNSNEKLFF	TRBJ1-4	TRBV7-8	.
CASSSYRAEQYF	.	TRBV11-2	.
CASSQPPGKGGPLYEQYF	TRBJ2-7	TRBV7-3	.
CASSQSDKGALSGYTF	TRBJ1-2	TRBV4-1	.
CASSYSRGVWSEQYF	.	TRBV6-5	.
CASSLIQRNEQFF	TRBJ2-1	TRBV7-9	once
CASRNRDSTYEQYF	TRBJ2-7	TRBV6-1	.
CATRDSYEQYF	TRBJ2-7	TRBV28	.
CASSSISGWEKLFF	TRBJ1-4	TRBV11-2	few
CASSARTGLNYGYTF	TRBJ1-2	TRBV9	.
CASSLVGAAKNIQYF	TRBJ2-4	TRBV7-2	.
CASSPVGGDEQYF	TRBJ2-7	TRBV19	.
CASSRQGLAGNTIYF	TRBJ1-3	TRBV6-5	.
CASAPDYFRPRSTEAFF	TRBJ1-1	TRBV19	.
CASRAGTEAFF	TRBJ1-1	TRBV19	.
CASSQDRSTSGRQETQYF	TRBJ2-5	TRBV4-1	.
CSVPEGGYTF	TRBJ1-2	TRBV29-1	once
CASSSGQSPNYGHTF	TRBJ1-2	TRBV27	.
CASRERGAYQETQYF	TRBJ2-5	TRBV6-6	.
CASSSLRGGRNEGYTF	TRBJ1-2	TRBV7-9	.
CASTFTSGDTYEQYF	TRBJ2-7	TRBV19	once
CASSNRDRRYEQYF	TRBJ2-7	TRBV19	few
CASRSAGGIYEQYF	TRBJ2-7	TRBV28	.
CASSLGDRDYNEQFF	TRBJ2-1	TRBV5-8	.
CSADDGIYEQYF	TRBJ2-7	TRBV29-1	.
CASSAAGLAGASYEQYF	TRBJ2-7	TRBV9	.
CASSHGSYEQYF	TRBJ2-7	TRBV28	once
CASNRWTDYTF	TRBJ1-2	TRBV6-5	.
CASSPGHSVHYTF	TRBJ1-2	TRBV4-2	.
CASSYSTGQPQHF	TRBJ1-5	TRBV6-6	.
CASSIGAGNTEAFF	TRBJ1-1	TRBV11-2	.
CASSELSSNQPQHF	TRBJ1-5	TRBV6-1	once
CASSYSSSHEQYF	TRBJ2-7	TRBV6-6	.
CAWTATGMTHGYTF	TRBJ1-2	TRBV30	.
CASSSGTSYEQYF	TRBJ2-7	TRBV7-2	.
CASSQDKGAETQYF	TRBJ2-5	TRBV4-3	.